This T cell receptor beta chain stems from a study of blood T cell repertoires in COVID-19. As for the study in general: Spain, Italy and the United States supplied samples that represented acute and convalescent COVID-19. Nucleic acid was either cDNA or gDNA, and it came from T cells, B-cell-depleted T cells, or PBMCs.

Authors' methods: Researchers report that nucleated cell counts were estimated from reference gene primer amplification. Data came from immunoSEQ multiplex PCR; TCRdb stores just in-frame clones and leaves some out. V, J and clone size are those of that table, while D and trimming were read from the DNA. The repertoire includes 35,000 to 40,000 clones, approximately 88% of them detected once, and less than 8% sits in the top ten. The CDR3 consists of 13 residues. The V and J ends lost 4 bases and 5 bases respectively, with 11 bases between them. Looked up from germline, CDR1 is LNHDA and CDR2 is SQIVND (reference sequence).

This receptor was obtained from a human donor in a cohort sampled during active COVID-19. V is TRBV19 and J is TRBJ2-5; possible D gene TRBD1, 6 bases. The sequenced sample was peripheral blood. The CDR3 coding sequence is TGTGCCAGTAGTAGGGCTAGGGGGGAGACCCAGTACTTC. It yields the protein CASSRARGETQYF. The entire variable domain, with the rest obtained from reference TRBV19 and TRBJ2-5, is as follows: DGGITQSPKYLFRKEGQNVTLSCEQNLNHDAMYWYRQDPGQGLRLIYYSQIVNDFQKGDIAEGYSVSREKKESFPLTVTSAQKNPTAFYLCASSRARGETQYFGPGTRLLVL.